This record concerns one TCR beta chain sequence. TCRdb's table, derived via immunoSEQ multiplex PCR, lists solely in-frame clones and lacks some. This sample has over 70,000 clones, with around 78% found just once. This record belongs to a study of PD-L1 blockade in urothelial cancer. The wider study: The researchers analyzed blood 3 weeks (second dose) and 6 weeks after treatment start.

Time point specified: peripheral blood 6 weeks after treatment start. Pretreatment and on-treatment samples were taken, numbering 1 to 8 per patient. This receptor was taken from a man aged 70 or older with urothelial cancer. The specimen was PBMCs, collected around atezolizumab (anti-PD-L1) treatment.

The CDR3 sequence: CASSMQGGTEAFF. The CDR3 nucleotides read TGTGCCAGCAGCATGCAGGGGGGCACTGAAGCTTTCTTT. The chain is built from TRBV6-6 and TRBJ1-1; 7 positions agree with TRBD1. Germline CDR1 MNHNY, CDR2 SVGAGI (reference sequence). With 6 bases clipped from V and 4 bases from J, the junction kept 5 bases outside the gene matches. The CDR3 covers 13 residues.